One and the same sample provided the 7 T cell receptor beta chains below, sequenced in a study of T cell repertoires in cytomegalovirus infection. The antigens these receptors bind are not known. TCRdb redid the calling of the reads with MiXCR, one entry per CDR3 protein. Of under 500,000 distinct CDR3 sequences listed, about two fifths were seen once; the top ten hold around 45%. The source was cultured PBMCs, collected from culture after CMV antigen stimulation. Receptors were obtained from a human donor in good health (CMV status not recorded). Some clones in this sample may be carry-over from other donors' samples.

V usage is TRBV12-3 or TRBV12-4 and J usage is TRBJ1-1, with 7 bases matching TRBD1. V gave up 2 bases and J gave up 1 base; unmatched junction bases: 10. There are 17 residues in the CDR3. In DNA form, the CDR3 reads TGTGCCAGCAGTTTAAGGGACAGCCGGTACTCGAACACTGAAGCTTTCTTT. Translated: CASSLRDSRYSNTEAFF.

The chain links TRBV19 to TRBJ2-1, with D possibly being TRBD2 (5 bases). Trimming took off 6 bases at V and 0 bases at J, with 12 bases between the two ends. Germline values: CDR1 LNHDA, CDR2 SQIVND (reference sequence). The CDR3 runs to 15 residues. The CDR3 region has the DNA TGTGCCAGTAGACTGGACTTGAGCTCCTACAATGAGCAGTTCTTC. Translating gives CASRLDLSSYNEQFF. The whole variable domain, remainder taken from reference TRBV19 and TRBJ2-1, is DGGITQSPKYLFRKEGQNVTLSCEQNLNHDAMYWYRQDPGQGLRLIYYSQIVNDFQKGDIAEGYSVSREKKESFPLTVTSAQKNPTAFYLCASRLDLSSYNEQFFGPGTRLTVL.

The rearrangement uses TRBV5-5 and TRBJ2-2; 9 bases fit TRBD2. The germline V gene has CDR1 SGHKS and CDR2 YYEKEE (reference sequence). This CDR3 is built from 17 residues. V dropped 2 bases and J dropped 4; count of bases not matched to a gene: 9. In DNA, the CDR3 is TGTGCCAGCAGCTTTTCGTTAGCGGGAGCGAGCACCGGGGAGCTGTTTTTT. Translation: CASSFSLAGASTGELFF.

The rearrangement links TRBV4-1 to TRBJ1-5; D unclear. Deletions cut 0 bases from V and 9 bases from J, with 12 bases between. The CDR3 runs to 14 residues. Germline V gives CDR1 MGHRA, CDR2 YSYEKL. Here the CDR3 reads CASSQDPGPGPQHF. The CDR3 region has the DNA TGCGCCAGCAGCCAAGATCCCGGACCAGGGCCCCAGCATTTT.

The chain recombines TRBV5-1 with TRBJ2-7, with D possibly TRBD1 on 5 matching bases. The germline gives CDR1 SGHRS, CDR2 YFSETQ. The V gene lost 4 bases and the J gene lost 2 bases, with 13 bases spanning the gap. This CDR3 has 14 residues. DNA for the CDR3: TGCGCCAGCAGCCAAGACAGCAGAGCCTACGAGCAGTACTTC. Its translation is CASSQDSRAYEQYF.

This chain links TRBV28 with TRBJ2-5, with D perhaps TRBD2 (5 bases). The V end was cut by 6 bases, the J end by 6 bases, with 17 bases between. Germline V gene sequence: CDR1 MDHEN, CDR2 SYDVKM. The CDR3 is 14 residues long. CDR3 bases: TGTGCCAGCAGCGATCCGGGAAGGACTCAGACCCAGTACTTC. Protein: CASSDPGRTQTQYF.

This clonotype was found a few times. This chain links TRBV6-5 with TRBJ2-6; D unclear. Per the germline V gene, CDR1 is MNHEY and CDR2 is SVGAGI. V was pared by 5 bases and J by 0 bases, with 11 bases between. The CDR3 runs to 16 residues. The CDR3 here is CASSNKGLSGANVLTF. The CDR3 DNA follows: TGTGCCAGCAGTAACAAGGGCCTCTCTGGGGCCAACGTCCTGACTTTC.